This T cell receptor (beta chain) was recorded in a study of T cells after yellow fever vaccination. Findings and caveats of the study: Repertoires obtained by FACS sorting could include abundant clonotypes that entered as contaminants from the bulk population. Most primary-vaccination clones recurred post-booster (more than 95% CD4, over 70% CD8).

The CDR3 runs 16 residues. Trimming stripped 0 bases from V and 8 bases from J, with 17 bases between. The germline CDR1 and CDR2 sequences are SGHTA and FQGNSA. This clonotype was observed a few times. Its antigen is not identified. 5'RACE template switching added a universal primer site and UMIs to TCR cDNA. TCRdb analysed the 5' RACE reads with MiXCR anew, one entry per CDR3 protein. The repertoire includes approximately 330,000 distinct CDR3 sequences, about 4% of them detected once, and 20% to 25% sits in the top ten. This receptor was identified in a man between 18 and 35 years old who received the YFV17D yellow fever vaccine. The sample here was PBMCs, taken 5 days after the yellow fever booster vaccination. The chain is built from TRBV7-2 and TRBJ2-1; D possibly uses TRBD1 or TRBD2 (5 bases each). The CDR3 nucleotides read TGTGCCAGCAGCTTAGCGGGGCGGCTTACGCGGGATGAGCAGTTCTTC. Translation gives CASSLAGRLTRDEQFF.